Presented here are 30 T cell receptor beta chains from one specimen sequenced in a study of control samples from healthy donors and cancer patients. TCRdb's copy holds only in-frame clones and misses some; the assay was immunoSEQ multiplex PCR. The sample consists of under 55,000 clones, around 93% of them appearing once. The material sequenced was PBMCs. Every receptor here comes from a middle-aged woman with head and neck cancer.

CDR3 amino acids: CASSLGGNRGGNIQYF. The CDR3 DNA is TGCGCCAGCAGCTTGGGGGGAAACAGGGGAGGAAACATTCAGTACTTC. The rearrangement uses TRBV5-1 and TRBJ2-4; weak D call: TRBD1 (7 bases). V was cut by 0 bases and J by 6 bases, with 16 bases left in between. Germline V lookup: CDR1 SGHRS, CDR2 YFSETQ. The CDR3 length is 16 residues.

This clone turned up a few times. The gene calls are TRBV25-1 and TRBJ1-1, with 7 bases fitting TRBD1. The CDR3 spans 14 residues. Trimming at V came to 6 bases and at J to 1 base, leaving 5 bases not matched to a gene. The V gene's germline CDR1 is MGHDK and CDR2 SYGVNS. The CDR3 nucleotides are TGTGCCAGCAGATCGGACAGGAAGAACACTGAAGCTTTCTTT. Protein: CASRSDRKNTEAFF.

The chain recombines TRBV19 with TRBJ1-5, with D maybe TRBD1 (5 bases). The CDR3 spans 14 residues. Germline V CDR1 and CDR2: LNHDA, SQIVND (reference sequence). V was pared by 5 bases and J by 7 bases, with 15 bases between. The CDR3 protein is CASSFLGDSQPQHF. CDR3 DNA: TGTGCCAGTAGTTTCCTGGGGGACTCGCAGCCCCAGCATTTT.

This rearrangement joins TRBV6-6 to TRBJ1-2; D unclear. Deletions cut 0 bases from V and 4 bases from J, with 12 bases between. Germline CDR1 is MNHNY and CDR2 is SVGAGI (reference sequence). The CDR3 has 15 residues. The CDR3 region has the DNA TGTGCCAGCAGTTACTCGGCAACGGGAGCCTATGGCTACACCTTC. As protein: CASSYSATGAYGYTF.

The chain couples TRBV9 to TRBJ1-5; TRBD1 agrees at 11 bases. This CDR3 contains 15 residues. With V trimmed by 3 bases and J by 7 bases, 6 bases remained unmatched. Germline CDR1 and CDR2: SGDLS and YYNGEE. The CDR3 DNA sequence: TGTGCCAGCAGCGGTACGGGACAGGGGGGGCAGCCCCAGCATTTT. It is translated as CASSGTGQGGQPQHF.

This clone was detected only once. The rearrangement joins TRBV4-1 to TRBJ2-3; D call uncertain. The CDR3 is 16 residues long. The V and J ends lost 0 bases and 3 bases respectively, with 13 bases between them. Germline V gene sequence: CDR1 MGHRA, CDR2 YSYEKL. The CDR3 coding sequence is TGCGCCAGCAGCCAAGAGGGGATACAGTATACAGATACGCAGTATTTT. Translated: CASSQEGIQYTDTQYF.

This CDR3 reads CASSFSGGTEAFF. DNA of the CDR3: TGTGCCAGCAGCTTTTCAGGGGGCACTGAAGCTTTCTTT. The chain couples TRBV12-3 or TRBV12-4 to TRBJ1-1; 7 bases match TRBD1. CDR3 length equals 13 residues. The V gene end was trimmed by 6 bases and the J gene end by 4 bases; junction bases not matched to a gene: 5.

The V gene is TRBV12-5, the J gene TRBJ1-5; 10 bases are a match to TRBD1. The germline V gene encodes CDR1 LGHNT and CDR2 FRNRAP. The CDR3 is made up of 15 amino acids. V shed 5 bases, J shed 5 bases, and the junction held 6 bases outside the gene matches. The CDR3 region has the DNA TGTGCTAGTGGTGTGGGACAGGGGTTTGATCAGCCCCAGCATTTT. Protein: CASGVGQGFDQPQHF.

J is TRBJ2-3 and V is TRBV5-1, with D possibly matching TRBD2 (7 bases). Trimming shortened V by 4 bases and J by 0 bases, and 12 bases separated the two germline ends. The CDR3 extends over 15 amino acids. Per germline, CDR1 SGHRS and CDR2 YFSETQ. CDR3: CASSRGGGSTDTQYF. The CDR3 bases are TGCGCCAGCAGCAGGGGGGGCGGAAGCACAGATACGCAGTATTTT. Drawing the rest from reference TRBV5-1 and TRBJ2-3, the complete variable domain is KAGVTQTPRYLIKTRGQQVTLSCSPISGHRSVSWYQQTPGQGLQFLFEYFSETQRNKGNFPGRFSGRQFSNSRSEMNVSTLELGDSALYLCASSRGGGSTDTQYFGPGTRLTVL.

V and J are TRBV19 and TRBJ2-7; 12 positions match TRBD1. The ends lost 4 bases at V and 5 bases at J; junction bases unmatched: 9. The CDR3 length is 16 residues. CDR1 and CDR2 from the germline V gene are LNHDA and SQIVND (reference sequence). The CDR3 spells CASSNSAGTGGHEQYF. The CDR3 nucleotides read TGTGCCAGTAGTAACTCCGCCGGGACAGGGGGCCACGAGCAGTACTTC.

The J gene is TRBJ1-5, the V gene TRBV4-1; D gene unclear. Germline V gene lookup returns CDR1 MGHRA and CDR2 YSYEKL. The V gene lost 2 bases and the J gene lost 3 bases, with 5 bases spanning the gap. This CDR3 has 13 residues. CDR3 bases: TGCGCCAGCAGCCAAACGACCAATCAGCCCCAGCATTTT. This encodes CASSQTTNQPQHF.

This clone was detected only a few times. This CDR3 is CATPRTSGSTGYNEQFF. CDR3 DNA sequence: TGTGCCACCCCTAGGACTAGCGGGAGTACCGGGTACAATGAGCAGTTCTTC. This chain connects TRBV7-9 to TRBJ2-1, with TRBD2 matching over 13 bases. The J segment lost 4 bases and the V segment lost 10 bases, leaving 13 bases of the junction unmatched. Germline V gene lookup returns CDR1 SEHNR and CDR2 FQNEAQ (reference sequence). This CDR3 comprises 17 residues.

In DNA, the CDR3 is TGTGCCAGCAGCTTGGGCAGGGGCGGCGAGCAGTACTTC. The encoded protein is CASSLGRGGEQYF. This chain uses TRBV5-6 with TRBJ2-7; D perhaps matches TRBD1 (6 bases). V was clipped by 0 bases and J by 6 bases, with 10 bases between them. Germline CDR1 reads SGHDT; CDR2 reads YYEEEE. The CDR3 is 13 residues long.

The chain joins TRBV30 to TRBJ1-2; D may be TRBD1 (5 bases). The CDR3 runs 12 residues. Germline CDR1 and CDR2: GTSNPN and SVGIG (reference sequence). Trimming took off 0 bases at V and 9 bases at J, with 11 bases between the two ends. The CDR3 region is CAWSVGGTRYTF. The CDR3 DNA reads as TGTGCCTGGAGTGTAGGTGGGACCCGCTACACCTTC.

CDR3 sequence: CATRTSRSGELFF. CDR3 coding DNA: TGTGCCACAAGGACTAGCCGGTCCGGGGAGCTGTTTTTT. The chain links TRBV12-3 or TRBV12-4 to TRBJ2-2, with 8 bases lining up with TRBD2. The CDR3 has 13 residues. The V gene end was trimmed by 10 bases and the J gene end by 6 bases; junction bases not matched to a gene: 7.

The V call is TRBV5-4, the J call TRBJ1-1; 7 bases are shared with TRBD1. V lost 4 bases and J lost 6; bases outside the gene matches: 3. The CDR3 is 12 amino acids. Germline V gene sequence: CDR1 SGHNT, CDR2 YYREEE (reference sequence). CDR3 loop: CASSPGTAEAFF. Written as DNA, the CDR3 is TGTGCCAGCAGCCCCGGGACAGCTGAAGCTTTCTTT.

V usage is TRBV11-2 and J usage is TRBJ2-7; D is possibly TRBD2 (6 bases). Deletions cut 1 base from V and 0 bases from J, with 19 bases between. Germline CDR1 is SGHAT and CDR2 is FQNNGV. The CDR3 has 18 residues. CDR3 nucleotides: TGTGCCAGCAGCTTAGGGCTAGCGAGAACTAAGAGCTCCTACGAGCAGTACTTC. The encoded protein is CASSLGLARTKSSYEQYF. Using reference TRBV11-2 and TRBJ2-7 for the parts outside the CDR3, the full variable domain is EAGVAQSPRYKIIEKRQSVAFWCNPISGHATLYWYQQILGQGPKLLIQFQNNGVVDDSQLPKDRFSAERLKGVDSTLKIQPAKLEDSAVYLCASSLGLARTKSSYEQYFGPGTRLTVT.

This clone was observed once. This chain joins TRBV6-1 and TRBJ2-2, with 8 nucleotides matching TRBD2. Germline V gives CDR1 MNHNS, CDR2 SASEGT. CDR3 size: 17 residues. V shed 0 bases, J shed 1 base, and the junction held 4 bases outside the gene matches. The CDR3, as DNA: TGTGCCAGCAGTGAAGCGCCCGGGGGGGGGAACACCGGGGAGCTGTTTTTT. Its translation is CASSEAPGGGNTGELFF.

The chain combines TRBV27 with TRBJ2-5; either TRBD1 or TRBD2 may supply D (5 bases each). Trimming cost V 5 bases and J 7 bases, with 17 bases left between them. The CDR3 loop spans 14 amino acids. Germline V gene sequence: CDR1 MNHEY, CDR2 SMNVEV (reference sequence). The CDR3 region has the DNA TGTGCCAGCAGTCCTGACAGAGGGGAAGGGACCCAGTACTTC. Residues: CASSPDRGEGTQYF.

The rearrangement joins TRBV21-1 to TRBJ1-2; the table's D call, TRBD1, was not checked against the DNA. TRBV21-1 corresponds to a pseudogene. This CDR3 has 12 residues. CDR3 DNA sequence: TGTGCCAAGAGGGGACAGACCTATGGCTACACCTTC. This translates into CAKRGQTYGYTF.

The chain uses TRBV5-1 and TRBJ2-5, with 11 bases fitting TRBD2. CDR1 and CDR2 (germline): SGHRS, YFSETQ. With 2 bases clipped from V and 4 bases from J, the junction kept 4 bases outside the gene matches. The CDR3 loop spans 15 amino acids. The DNA of the CDR3 is TGCGCCAGCAGCTTTAGCGGGGGGGCACGAGAGACCCAGTACTTC. It specifies CASSFSGGARETQYF.

This clone was recorded a few times. J is TRBJ1-2 and V is TRBV5-1; D unclear. Germline V gene data show CDR1 as SGHRS and CDR2 as YFSETQ. This CDR3 comprises 19 residues. V lost 0 bases and J lost 2, with 23 bases in between. As DNA, the CDR3 is TGCGCCAGCAGCTTGGGCTTTCGGGCAGCGCTGCAGACGAACTATGGCTACACCTTC. Its translation: CASSLGFRAALQTNYGYTF.

The CDR3 sequence: CASSLGFQEQYF. The CDR3 nucleotides read TGTGCCAGCAGCTTAGGATTCCAGGAGCAGTACTTC. This chain links TRBV11-3 with TRBJ2-7, with no clear D. Germline V gene sequence: CDR1 SGHNT, CDR2 YENEEA. Trimming pared 1 base from V and 7 bases from J, leaving 8 bases between. The CDR3 totals 12 residues.

The rearrangement links TRBV5-6 to TRBJ2-1; D remains ambiguous. There are 12 residues in the CDR3. Germline loops: CDR1 SGHDT, CDR2 YYEEEE. V was cut by 3 bases and J by 10 bases, with 11 bases left in between. For the CDR3, the DNA is TGTGCCAGCAGCTCCGCGAGCGTCGAGCAGTTCTTC. Amino acid sequence: CASSSASVEQFF.

This chain joins TRBV19 and TRBJ1-4; D unresolved. The V end was cut by 8 bases, the J end by 0 bases, with 13 bases between. CDR3 length: 15 amino acids. CDR1 and CDR2 (germline): LNHDA, SQIVND (reference sequence). The CDR3 protein is CASRGRFATNEKLFF. The CDR3 coding sequence is TGTGCCAGTCGAGGCCGCTTTGCAACTAATGAAAAACTGTTTTTT.

This clone was counted once. The chain carries TRBV28 and TRBJ1-2, with 8 bases fitting TRBD1. V shed 6 bases, J shed 2 bases, and the junction held 5 bases outside the gene matches. The CDR3 sequence is 14 residues long. Per the germline V gene, CDR1 is MDHEN and CDR2 is SYDVKM. Written as DNA, the CDR3 is TGTGCCAGCAGACCTGGACAGGGAAACTATGGCTACACCTTC. Translating it yields CASRPGQGNYGYTF.

J is TRBJ2-5 and V is TRBV5-4; the D gene is possibly TRBD1 (6 bases). The CDR3 is made up of 11 amino acids. Per germline, CDR1 SGHNT and CDR2 YYREEE (reference sequence). V was pared by 7 bases and J by 2 bases, with 6 bases between. Written as DNA, the CDR3 is TGTGCCAGCGGACAGCAAGAGACCCAGTACTTC. This codes for CASGQQETQYF. Full variable domain (outside the CDR3, taken from reference TRBV5-4 and TRBJ2-5): ETGVTQSPTHLIKTRGQQVTLRCSSQSGHNTVSWYQQALGQGPQFIFQYYREEENGRGNFPPRFSGLQFPNYSSELNVNALELDDSALYLCASGQQETQYFGPGTRLLVL.

The rearrangement joins TRBV19 to TRBJ2-2, with TRBD2 as a possible D gene (5 bases). This CDR3 is built from 14 residues. Trimming took off 2 bases at V and 7 bases at J, with 11 bases between the two ends. Germline V gene sequence: CDR1 LNHDA, CDR2 SQIVND (reference sequence). The CDR3 here is CASSIPLAVGELFF. The DNA for the CDR3 is TGTGCCAGTAGTATACCCCTAGCAGTCGGGGAGCTGTTTTTT.

The V gene is TRBV5-1, the J gene TRBJ1-1; TRBD1 agrees at 11 bases. Germline CDR1 and CDR2: SGHRS and YFSETQ. Losses at the gene ends were 3 bases for V and 3 bases for J; bases not matched to a gene: 4. The length of the CDR3 is 15 residues. The CDR3 is CASSSGTGGYTEAFF. CDR3 nucleotides: TGCGCCAGCAGCTCAGGGACAGGGGGGTACACTGAAGCTTTCTTT.

This chain joins TRBV20-1 and TRBJ1-1, with a possible D match to TRBD1 (5 bases). Trimming took off 3 bases at V and 6 bases at J, with 8 bases between the two ends. Germline assignment: CDR1 DFQATT and CDR2 SNEGSKA (reference sequence). CDR3 length: 11 amino acids. For the CDR3, the DNA is TGCAGTGCTAGGGGAGGGGCTGAAGCTTTCTTT. Its protein is CSARGGAEAFF.